The 12 T cell receptor beta chains below come from one sample, sequenced in a study of OX40 agonist ivuxolimab in advanced cancers. The repertoire was sequenced with immunoSEQ multiplex PCR; TCRdb's copy has only in-frame clones and lacks some. The data show about 83,000 clones, approximately 85% seen once. This sample comprised CD4+ or CD8+ T cells sorted from blood, obtained in a trial of the OX40 agonist ivuxolimab. All receptors come from an adult with an advanced solid tumor such as melanoma, head and neck, liver or kidney cancer.

The V and J genes are TRBV5-5 and TRBJ2-1; TRBD1 agrees at 10 bases. The V segment lost 3 bases and the J segment 5 bases; nucleotides outside the gene matches: 5. The germline V gene has CDR1 SGHKS and CDR2 YYEKEE (reference sequence). CDR3 length: 15 residues. In nucleotides, the CDR3 is TGTGCCAGCAGCTCGGGACAGGGGATGGACAATGAGCAGTTCTTC. It is translated as CASSSGQGMDNEQFF.

The rearrangement uses TRBV2 and TRBJ1-1; TRBD1 matches at 8 bases. The ends lost 7 bases at V and 4 bases at J; junction bases unmatched: 11. CDR1 SNHLY and CDR2 FYNNEI come from the germline V gene. The CDR3 is 15 residues long. The CDR3 reads CASNNRTGGVTEAFF. CDR3 DNA sequence: TGTGCCAGCAACAACCGAACAGGGGGGGTCACTGAAGCTTTCTTT.

About this clone: One base away lies a much larger clone, so this may be a sequencing read error. The chain joins TRBV11-3 to TRBJ2-7; D gene ambiguous. Germline V gene data show CDR1 as SGHNT and CDR2 as YENEEA. The CDR3 is 14 residues long. CDR3 in amino acids: CASTPQSGNYEQYF. CDR3 sequence (DNA): TGTGCCAGCACCCCCCAGTCCGGTAACTACGAACAGTACTTC.

CDR3 protein: CASSLSKGNEQYF. The CDR3 nucleotides read TGTGCCAGCAGCTTATCTAAGGGTAACGAGCAGTACTTC. The chain joins TRBV7-3 to TRBJ2-7; D gene unclear. V shed 2 bases and J shed 5 bases, with 10 bases lying between them. Looked up from germline, CDR1 is SGHTA and CDR2 is FQGTGA. This CDR3 has 13 residues.

The V call is TRBV5-6, the J call TRBJ1-2; 7 nucleotides agree with TRBD1. V shed 6 bases, J shed 2 bases, and the junction held 10 bases outside the gene matches. Per the germline V gene, CDR1 is SGHDT and CDR2 is YYEEEE. The CDR3 is 15 residues long. The CDR3 DNA reads TGTGCCAGCATCTACCTACCAGGGGGAAACTATGGCTACACCTTC. As protein: CASIYLPGGNYGYTF.

The V gene is TRBV5-1, the J gene TRBJ1-2, with 8 bases that match TRBD1. With 2 bases clipped from V and 8 bases from J, the junction kept 8 bases outside the gene matches. The CDR3 covers 14 residues. The germline V gene encodes CDR1 SGHRS and CDR2 YFSETQ. Written as DNA, the CDR3 is TGCGCCAGCAGCTTCGGGACAGGTGTATACGGCTACACCTTC. Translating gives CASSFGTGVYGYTF.

V usage is TRBV28 and J usage is TRBJ2-5, with a tentative D call TRBD2 (5 bases). The J call could be wrong; TRBJ2-7 is a better fit for the DNA end. The CDR3 consists of 13 residues. Germline V gene data show CDR1 as MDHEN and CDR2 as SYDVKM. The CDR3 loop is CAITPTPAGEQYF. CDR3 DNA: TGTGCCATAACCCCAACTCCTGCGGGCGAGCAGTACTTC.

This chain's CDR3 is CAWSVRVLGGGELFF. The CDR3 region has the DNA TGTGCCTGGAGTGTACGGGTATTGGGCGGGGGGGAGCTGTTTTTT. The rearrangement links TRBV30 to TRBJ2-2; possibly TRBD2 for D (5 bases). This CDR3 has 15 amino acids. Trimming took 0 bases from V and 8 from J, leaving 16 bases between them. CDR1 is GTSNPN and CDR2 is SVGIG in the germline V gene (reference sequence).

This clone appeared once. CDR3 sequence: CASSPGGGGRTEAFF. For the CDR3, the DNA is TGCGCCAGCAGCCCAGGAGGGGGGGGCAGGACTGAAGCTTTCTTT. The chain carries TRBV4-3 and TRBJ1-1, with D tentatively TRBD1 (6 bases). Germline lookup yields CDR1 LGHNA and CDR2 YSLEER. The V and J ends lost 4 bases and 5 bases respectively, with 17 bases between them. This CDR3 has 15 amino acids.

There are a few counts of this clone. V gene TRBV7-2 combines with J gene TRBJ2-1; TRBD2 is a possible D gene (6 bases). Germline CDR1 and CDR2: SGHTA and FQGNSA. The V end lost 3 bases, the J end lost 13 bases, and 13 bases lay between the germline ends. The CDR3 has 12 residues. CDR3 in amino acids: CASSFLRDSQFF. Here the CDR3 DNA reads TGTGCCAGCAGCTTCCTCCGGGACTCCCAGTTCTTC.

The chain employs TRBV2 and TRBJ1-6; weak D call: TRBD1 (5 bases). Germline loops: CDR1 SNHLY, CDR2 FYNNEI. V shed 8 bases and J shed 8 bases, with 16 bases lying between them. There are 14 residues in the CDR3. The CDR3 DNA sequence: TGTGCCAGCGTCCAGGACACAGCCTATTCACCCCTCCACTTT. Translating it yields CASVQDTAYSPLHF.

The V gene is TRBV27, the J gene TRBJ2-2; 12 bases map to TRBD2. Germline CDR1 and CDR2: MNHEY and SMNVEV (reference sequence). The ends lost 7 bases at V and 2 bases at J; junction bases unmatched: 5. The CDR3 totals 16 residues. In DNA, the CDR3 is TGTGCCAGCACTCAACTAGCGGGGGGAAACACCGGGGAGCTGTTTTTT. Its protein product is CASTQLAGGNTGELFF.